The clone carrying this T cell receptor (beta chain) came up once. Clones were read by immunoSEQ multiplex PCR, and TCRdb kept only the in-frame ones, dropping some. The sample carries about 690,000 clones, about 90% recorded once. This CDR3 has 14 amino acids. V was trimmed by 9 bases and J by 0 bases, leaving 14 bases between them. The germline V gene encodes CDR1 LNHDA and CDR2 SQIVND (reference sequence). The source of the sample is a study of shared clonotypes between healthy human individuals. Material for sequencing was memory CD8+ T cells from PBMCs. Subset here: CD45RO+ cells pooled with CCR7-negative TemRA cells. The source of this sequence is a man between 18 and 35 years old in good health. Some clones in this sample may be carry-over from other donors' samples. This chain connects TRBV19 to TRBJ1-2; a possible D gene is TRBD1 (5 bases). For the CDR3, the DNA is TGTGCCAGCCACCGGGGCGCGACTAACTATGGCTACACCTTC. This gives the protein CASHRGATNYGYTF.